One TCR beta chain is described in this entry. This record belongs to a study of control samples from healthy donors and cancer patients. Repertoires were generated with immunoSEQ multiplex PCR, while TCRdb's copy carries only in-frame clones and drops some. This sample yields 89,000 or so clones, of which 70% to 90% are seen a single time; around 20% belongs to the top ten. The CDR3 has 13 amino acids. The V and J ends lost 6 bases and 4 bases respectively, with 10 bases between them. Sequences were obtained from blood. This receptor was obtained from a man aged 50 to 59 in good health. V usage is TRBV12-3 or TRBV12-4 and J usage is TRBJ2-1, with unresolved D. CDR3 protein: CASSLGPYNEQFF. Written as DNA, the CDR3 is TGTGCCAGCAGCCTCGGACCTTACAATGAGCAGTTCTTC.